The clone carrying this T cell receptor (beta chain) came up a few times. These data are taken from a study of PD-1 blockade in mismatch repair-deficient tumors. The TCR-sequenced patients were a few responders to pembrolizumab. Libraries were prepared by immunoSEQ multiplex PCR; TCRdb keeps only in-frame clonotypes and omits some of them. The sample lists more than 50,000 clones, about 91% occurring once. CDR3 length: 16 amino acids. Per the germline V gene, CDR1 is SNHLY and CDR2 is FYNNEI. V lost 5 bases to trimming and J lost 2 bases, with 19 bases between them. The sample here was peripheral blood, taken 52 weeks after starting pembrolizumab. This chain uses TRBV2 with TRBJ2-7, with D unresolved. This TCR came from an adult with mismatch repair-deficient cancer. CDR3 residues: CASSTSDMARPYEQYF. The CDR3 bases are TGTGCCAGCAGTACGAGCGATATGGCAAGACCCTACGAGCAGTACTTC.